This T cell receptor beta chain is from a study of post-analysis software for immune sequencing data. Incorporated into the TCR beta cDNA libraries were unique molecular identifiers, which served to reduce PCR and sequencing biases. A single record per CDR3 protein comes from TCRdb applying MiXCR to the PCR reads. The data show hundreds of thousands of distinct CDR3 sequences, with about 40% seen just once and more than 1.5% held by the top ten. Study outcomes and limitations: The study found TRBV5-6, TRBV5-1 and TRBV20-1 among about five TRBV segments more frequent in patients than controls.

This clonotype was found a few times. Its antigen is not known. Looked up from germline, CDR1 is SEHNR and CDR2 is FQNEAQ (reference sequence). Trimming removed 3 bases from V and 2 bases from J, with 5 bases in between. The CDR3 consists of 12 residues. Sequencing was performed on blood. The chain is built from TRBV7-9 and TRBJ2-7; no clear D. This TCR was sampled from a girl between 5 and 17 years old with multiple sclerosis. The CDR3 nucleotides read TGTGCCAGCAGCTTTATGCCCTACGAGCAGTACTTC. Translation: CASSFMPYEQYF.